What follows describes a single TCR beta chain. Its cognate antigen is unknown. These data are taken from a study of T cells in Graves' hyperthyroidism and ophthalmopathy. The study, taken as a whole, reports: A model built on 13 V-J features separated ophthalmopathy from stable hyperthyroidism.

CDR3 length: 14 residues. V shed 6 bases and J 3 bases; nucleotides not matched to a gene: 5. The V gene's germline CDR1 is SGHNT and CDR2 YYREEE (reference sequence). Amplified TCR beta CDR3 regions came from RNA transcripts. The TCR CDR3 was amplified in a first-round RT-PCR using the HTBI primer set. One entry per CDR3 protein results from TCRdb running MiXCR on the multiplex PCR reads. The repertoire holds roughly 500,000 distinct CDR3 sequences, with around a fifth as singletons. V is TRBV5-4 and J is TRBJ2-1, with 8 nucleotides matching TRBD2. The sequenced sample was blood. The sequence was collected from a woman aged 70-85 years with Graves' ophthalmopathy. The CDR3 reads CASKREGGYNEQFF. The CDR3 DNA reads TGTGCCAGCAAACGGGAGGGGGGCTACAATGAGCAGTTCTTC. The variable domain in full, with the rest retrieved from reference TRBV5-4 and TRBJ2-1, is ETGVTQSPTHLIKTRGQQVTLRCSSQSGHNTVSWYQQALGQGPQFIFQYYREEENGRGNFPPRFSGLQFPNYSSELNVNALELDDSALYLCASKREGGYNEQFFGPGTRLTVL.